The rows below give T cell receptor beta chains drawn from one sample of a study of early T cells in non-severe SARS-CoV-2 infection. TCRdb re-derived calls from the 5' RACE reads in MiXCR, one entry per CDR3 protein. Of about 45,000 distinct CDR3 sequences detected, roughly 12% appear once; the ten largest clones hold 21%. The sample comprised whole blood. These receptors were taken from an adult who was a healthcare worker with PCR-confirmed SARS-CoV-2 infection or an uninfected control (not recorded which). The CDR3 runs from the conserved cysteine through the conserved F or W. D genes are given only for firm matches. Only part of the rows carry a size: once, few, many, or a class if the clone is expanded.

d_call	v_call	clone_size	j_call	cdr3_aa	cdr3_nt
-	TRBV4-1	few	TRBJ1-1	CASSQDVVVGGRGNTEAFF	TGCGCCAGCAGCCAAGATGTAGTGGTCGGGGGGCGAGGGAACACTGAAGCTTTCTTT
-	TRBV9	-	TRBJ2-7	CASSVAGSDYEQYF	TGTGCCAGCAGCGTAGCTGGTTCCGACTACGAGCAGTACTTC
-	TRBV29-1	many	TRBJ2-2	CSARLGTSNTGELFF	TGCAGCGCTCGATTAGGGACATCTAACACCGGGGAGCTGTTTTTT
-	TRBV3-1	many	TRBJ2-1	CASSQGVGRRNEQFF	TGTGCCAGCAGCCAAGGGGTAGGTCGACGTAATGAGCAGTTCTTC
TRBD1	TRBV12-5	few	TRBJ1-1	CASGPILGQGGTEAFF	TGTGCTAGTGGCCCCATTCTCGGACAGGGGGGCACTGAAGCTTTCTTT
-	TRBV11-2	-	TRBJ1-3	CASSLVVGGNTIYF	TGTGCCAGCAGCTTAGTAGTGGGAGGAAACACCATATATTTT
TRBD2	TRBV4-3	many	TRBJ2-3	CASSQDSGRATDTQYF	TGCGCCAGCAGCCAAGATAGCGGGAGGGCAACAGATACGCAGTATTTT
-	TRBV4-2	-	TRBJ2-4	CASSRTGLERDIQYF	TGTGCCAGCAGCCGAACGGGCCTCGAGAGGGACATTCAGTACTTC
-	TRBV7-3	many	TRBJ2-7	CASSLTGADSSYEQYF	TGTGCCAGCAGCTTAACCGGGGCGGACAGCTCCTACGAGCAGTACTTC
-	TRBV6-2/TRBV6-3	many	TRBJ2-1	CASSSQARGRNEQFF	TGTGCCAGCAGTTCCCAGGCCCGGGGGCGGAATGAGCAGTTCTTC
TRBD1	TRBV3-1	once	TRBJ1-2	CASSSGDRELYGYTF	TGTGCCAGCAGCTCCGGCGACAGGGAACTCTATGGCTACACCTTC
TRBD2	TRBV24-1	many	TRBJ2-3	CATSGKTSVGDTQYF	TGTGCCACCAGTGGTAAGACTAGCGTCGGCGATACGCAGTATTTT
-	TRBV28	few	TRBJ1-1	CASTAGNTEAFF	TGTGCCAGCACAGCAGGGAACACTGAAGCTTTCTTT
TRBD1	TRBV28	many	TRBJ2-5	CASGRPDPSNRGQRETQYF	TGTGCCAGCGGACGACCCGACCCCTCTAACAGGGGGCAAAGGGAGACCCAGTACTTC
-	TRBV20-1	many	TRBJ2-7	CSARDLGRNYEQYF	TGCAGTGCTAGAGATCTTGGGAGGAACTACGAGCAGTACTTC
TRBD2	TRBV11-2	many	TRBJ2-5	CASSLVASGRETQYF	TGTGCCAGCAGCTTAGTTGCTAGCGGGAGAGAGACCCAGTACTTC
TRBD1	TRBV12-3/TRBV12-4	many	TRBJ2-1	CASSPGQGRRAEQFF	TGTGCCAGCAGTCCCGGACAGGGCAGAAGGGCTGAGCAGTTCTTC
-	TRBV29-1	-	TRBJ1-2	CSVDSGFYGYTF	TGCAGCGTTGATTCGGGATTCTATGGCTACACCTTC
TRBD2	TRBV6-2/TRBV6-3	many	TRBJ2-7	CASSPLAANVYEQYF	TGTGCCAGCAGCCCCCTAGCGGCTAATGTCTACGAGCAGTACTTC
TRBD2	TRBV4-2	few	TRBJ2-1	CASSSRTSGFEQFF	TGTGCCAGCAGCTCCAGGACTAGCGGATTTGAGCAGTTCTTC
-	TRBV6-5	many	TRBJ2-1	CASSYRSTGSYNEQFF	TGTGCCAGCAGTTACCGTTCAACAGGGTCCTACAATGAGCAGTTCTTC
-	TRBV7-2	few	TRBJ2-1	CASSQQSSYNEQFF	TGTGCCAGCAGCCAACAAAGCTCCTACAATGAGCAGTTCTTC
-	TRBV12-3/TRBV12-4	many	TRBJ2-3	CASRAGADTQYF	TGTGCCAGCAGGGCCGGGGCAGATACGCAGTATTTT
-	TRBV28	-	TRBJ1-4	CASSLSRDNEKLFF	TGTGCCAGCAGTTTAAGCAGGGATAATGAAAAACTGTTTTTT
TRBD2	TRBV29-1	many	TRBJ2-2	CSVGIAGGAGELFF	TGCAGCGTTGGCATCGCGGGAGGTGCCGGGGAGCTGTTTTTT
TRBD1	TRBV5-6	-	TRBJ1-2	CASRGQNFYGYTF	TGTGCCAGCAGGGGACAGAACTTCTATGGCTACACCTTC
-	TRBV19	-	TRBJ1-2	CASSMEGYGYTF	TGTGCCAGTAGTATGGAAGGCTATGGCTACACCTTC
TRBD1	TRBV5-1	many	TRBJ2-7	CASSLGTGPFLEQYF	TGCGCCAGCAGCCTAGGGACAGGCCCCTTCCTCGAGCAGTACTTC
-	TRBV28	many	TRBJ2-6	CASSLWTVSGANVLTF	TGTGCCAGCAGTTTATGGACAGTCTCTGGGGCCAACGTCCTGACTTTC
-	TRBV30	many	TRBJ1-1	CAWSVWSTVMNTEAFF	TGTGCCTGGAGTGTCTGGAGTACAGTCATGAACACTGAAGCTTTCTTT
-	TRBV28	many	TRBJ2-7	CASSFGRGYEQYF	TGTGCCAGCAGTTTCGGCAGGGGCTACGAGCAGTACTTC
TRBD2	TRBV7-2	many	TRBJ2-5	CASRMAGGETQYF	TGTGCCAGCAGGATGGCGGGGGGAGAGACCCAGTACTTC
-	TRBV19	-	TRBJ2-1	CASSIGSRLYNEQFF	TGTGCCAGTAGTATAGGTTCTCGCCTCTACAATGAGCAGTTCTTC
-	TRBV9	few	TRBJ2-7	CASSVAWGTEQYF	TGTGCCAGCAGCGTAGCTTGGGGGACTGAGCAGTACTTC
-	TRBV12-3/TRBV12-4	few	TRBJ2-2	CASSLNTRSGGKTGELFF	TGTGCCAGCAGTTTAAATACTCGGTCCGGGGGCAAGACCGGGGAGCTGTTTTTT
-	TRBV24-1	few	TRBJ2-1	CATSDGRTIPRSYNEQFF	TGTGCCACCAGCGATGGGCGAACGATTCCCCGATCCTACAATGAGCAGTTCTTC
-	TRBV25-1	-	TRBJ2-1	CASRRLAEQFF	TGTGCCAGCAGAAGGCTAGCGGAGCAGTTCTTC
-	TRBV18	-	TRBJ1-2	CASSPGLTNYGYTF	TGTGCCAGCTCACCAGGGCTGACTAACTATGGCTACACCTTC
-	TRBV28	many	TRBJ1-1	CASSLWGGGTEAFF	TGTGCCAGCAGTTTATGGGGAGGGGGCACTGAAGCTTTCTTT
TRBD2	TRBV7-8	-	TRBJ2-1	CASSLGRFGTSLYNEQFF	TGTGCCAGCAGCTTAGGACGGTTTGGGACTAGTCTGTACAATGAGCAGTTCTTC
TRBD1	TRBV3-1	many	TRBJ2-1	CASSQGPLQGAYNEQFF	TGTGCCAGCAGCCAAGGACCCCTACAGGGGGCGTACAATGAGCAGTTCTTC
-	TRBV20-1	-	TRBJ2-3	CSAQRDFLTDTQYF	TGCAGTGCTCAACGGGACTTCCTCACAGATACGCAGTATTTT
-	TRBV7-2	-	TRBJ2-7	CASSLAVGGLGYEQYF	TGTGCCAGCAGCTTAGCGGTGGGCGGACTCGGGTACGAGCAGTACTTC
TRBD2	TRBV27	many	TRBJ2-4	CASSLPGGTETLAKNIQYF	TGTGCCAGCAGTTTACCGGGGGGGACGGAAACACTAGCCAAAAACATTCAGTACTTC
-	TRBV10-3	many	TRBJ2-2	CAIRAGTTNTGELFF	TGTGCCATCAGGGCAGGGACAACGAACACCGGGGAGCTGTTTTTT
-	TRBV7-2	once	TRBJ1-5	CASSETLLPQHF	TGTGCCAGCAGCGAGACGTTACTGCCCCAGCATTTT
TRBD1	TRBV27	many	TRBJ2-3	CASGTASTDTQYF	TGTGCCAGTGGGACAGCTAGCACAGATACGCAGTATTTT
-	TRBV7-3	-	TRBJ2-3	CASSPGLMQADTQYF	TGTGCCAGCAGCCCTGGCCTCATGCAGGCTGATACGCAGTATTTT
-	TRBV4-2	-	TRBJ2-1	CASSHRTGTQYNEQFF	TGTGCCAGCAGCCACCGGACCGGGACTCAATACAATGAGCAGTTCTTC
-	TRBV28	-	TRBJ2-7	CASSLVGPFYEQYF	TGTGCCAGCAGTTTAGTCGGACCCTTCTACGAGCAGTACTTC
-	TRBV6-2/TRBV6-3	-	TRBJ2-7	CASSYLKEQYF	TGTGCCAGCAGTTATCTGAAGGAGCAGTACTTC
-	TRBV29-1	-	TRBJ2-7	CGGGAVGEQYF	TGCGGCGGTGGGGCCGTCGGCGAGCAGTACTTC
-	TRBV24-1	many	TRBJ2-1	CATSEGVYNEQFF	TGTGCCACCAGTGAGGGGGTCTACAATGAGCAGTTCTTC
-	TRBV4-3	many	TRBJ2-1	CASSQLPSSSGLYNEQFF	TGCGCCAGCAGCCAACTTCCATCAAGTAGCGGCCTTTACAATGAGCAGTTCTTC
-	TRBV20-1	many	TRBJ1-3	CSARRGISSGNTIYF	TGCAGTGCTAGGAGGGGAATTAGCTCTGGAAACACCATATATTTT
-	TRBV4-1	many	TRBJ2-1	CASSQLPNEQFF	TGCGCCAGCAGCCAATTGCCAAATGAGCAGTTCTTC
TRBD2	TRBV3-1	-	TRBJ2-2	CASSPPGTSGELFF	TGTGCCAGCAGCCCGCCGGGGACTAGCGGGGAGCTGTTTTTT
-	TRBV7-2	many	TRBJ2-1	CASSLAGSYNEQFF	TGTGCCAGCAGCTTAGCAGGGTCTTACAATGAGCAGTTCTTC